This T cell receptor (beta chain) was sequenced during a study of blood T cell repertoires in COVID-19. Turning to the study itself: T cells, B-cell-depleted T cells, or PBMCs provided the cDNA or gDNA that served as material.

Original analysis: It was from reference gene primer amplification that nucleated cell counts were estimated. Assay: immunoSEQ multiplex PCR; the TCRdb copy retains only in-frame clones and omits some. That table is the source of V, J and clone size, and D and trimming were worked out from the DNA. The data hold tens of thousands of clones, with 87% observed a single time. The CDR3 extends over 12 amino acids. From germline, CDR1 is SEHNR and CDR2 FQNEAQ (reference sequence). V gave up 2 bases and J gave up 4 bases, with 6 bases separating them. This chain connects TRBV7-9 to TRBJ2-7, with D tentatively TRBD1 (5 bases). Source material: peripheral blood. The TCR comes from a male donor with acute or convalescent COVID-19. The chain's CDR3 is CASSLNRYEQYF. The CDR3 region has the DNA TGTGCCAGCAGCTTAAACAGGTACGAGCAGTACTTC. Together with reference TRBV7-9 and TRBJ2-7, the CDR3 gives the full variable domain: DTGVSQNPRHKITKRGQNVTFRCDPISEHNRLYWYRQTLGQGPEFLTYFQNEAQLEKSRLLSDRFSAERPKGSFSTLEIQRTEQGDSAMYLCASSLNRYEQYFGPGTRLTVT.